The TCR beta chain described here comes from a study of OX40 agonist ivuxolimab in advanced cancers. Overall study context: Among those enrolled, mean age was approximately 62 years (range about 23 to 79) and about 79% were male. Notes on the study in general: In the expanded peripheral T cells, antigen specificity was never determined. Compared with CD4+, CD8+ T cells on average had more expanded clones.

Details on this clone: What it recognizes is unknown.

The V end was cut by 5 bases, the J end by 6 bases, with 14 bases between. Germline V gene sequence: CDR1 SNHLY, CDR2 FYNNEI. This CDR3 spans 15 amino acids. Libraries were prepared by immunoSEQ multiplex PCR; TCRdb keeps only in-frame clonotypes and omits some of them. The sample carries roughly 130,000 clones, about 94% recorded once. V usage is TRBV2 and J usage is TRBJ1-6, with D perhaps TRBD1 (5 bases). The receptor comes from an adult with an advanced solid tumor such as melanoma, head and neck, liver or kidney cancer. The sample consisted of CD4+ or CD8+ T cells sorted from blood, taken in a trial of the OX40 agonist ivuxolimab. CDR3 DNA: TGTGCCAGCAGTTACGTAGAGACAGTTAATTCACCCCTCCACTTT. Encoded protein: CASSYVETVNSPLHF.